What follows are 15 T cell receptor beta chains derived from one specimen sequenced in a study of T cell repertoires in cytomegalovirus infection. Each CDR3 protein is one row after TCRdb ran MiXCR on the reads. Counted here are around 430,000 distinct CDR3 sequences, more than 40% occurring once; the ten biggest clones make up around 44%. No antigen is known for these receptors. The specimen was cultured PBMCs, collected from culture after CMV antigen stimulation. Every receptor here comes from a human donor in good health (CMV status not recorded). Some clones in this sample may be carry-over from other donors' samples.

In DNA, the CDR3 is TGTGCCAGCAGTGGGTGGACGTCCCTGGGCTCCTACAATGAGCAGTTCTTC. This translates into CASSGWTSLGSYNEQFF. The genes are TRBV6-1 and TRBJ2-1; D not certain. V lost 4 bases and J 0 bases, leaving 16 bases between the germline ends. Germline V gene data show CDR1 as MNHNS and CDR2 as SASEGT. The CDR3 is 17 residues long.

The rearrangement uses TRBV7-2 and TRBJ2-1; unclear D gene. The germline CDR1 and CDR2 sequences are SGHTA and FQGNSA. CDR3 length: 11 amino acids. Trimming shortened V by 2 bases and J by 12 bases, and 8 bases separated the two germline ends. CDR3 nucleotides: TGTGCCAGCAGCTTATTTGGTTGGCAGTTCTTC. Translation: CASSLFGWQFF.

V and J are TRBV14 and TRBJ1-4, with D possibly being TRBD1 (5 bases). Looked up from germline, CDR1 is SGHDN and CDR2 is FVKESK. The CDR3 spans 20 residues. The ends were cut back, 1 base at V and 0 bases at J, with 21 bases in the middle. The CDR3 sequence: CASSQAPGRALLATNEKLFF. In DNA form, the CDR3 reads TGTGCCAGCAGCCAAGCCCCGGGCAGGGCTCTCCTAGCAACTAATGAAAAACTGTTTTTT.

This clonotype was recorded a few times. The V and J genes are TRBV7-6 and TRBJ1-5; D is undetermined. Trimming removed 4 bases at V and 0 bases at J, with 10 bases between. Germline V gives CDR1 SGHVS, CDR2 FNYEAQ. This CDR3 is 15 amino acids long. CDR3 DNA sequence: TGTGCCAGCAGCTCAGGCGTCCTTAGCAATCAGCCCCAGCATTTT. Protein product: CASSSGVLSNQPQHF.

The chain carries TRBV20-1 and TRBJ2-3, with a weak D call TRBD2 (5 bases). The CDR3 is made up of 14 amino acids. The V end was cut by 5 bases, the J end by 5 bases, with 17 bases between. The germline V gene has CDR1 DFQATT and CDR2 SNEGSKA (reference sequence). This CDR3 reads CSASLSGEGDTQYF. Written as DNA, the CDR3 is TGCAGTGCTTCCCTCAGCGGAGAAGGAGATACGCAGTATTTT.

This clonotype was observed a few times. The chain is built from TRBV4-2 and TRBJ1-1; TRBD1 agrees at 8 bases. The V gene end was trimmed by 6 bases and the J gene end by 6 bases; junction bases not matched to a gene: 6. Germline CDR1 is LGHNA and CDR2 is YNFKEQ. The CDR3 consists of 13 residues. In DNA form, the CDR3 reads TGTGCCAGCAGTCCGGACAGGGTGGCTGAAGCTTTCTTT. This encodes CASSPDRVAEAFF.

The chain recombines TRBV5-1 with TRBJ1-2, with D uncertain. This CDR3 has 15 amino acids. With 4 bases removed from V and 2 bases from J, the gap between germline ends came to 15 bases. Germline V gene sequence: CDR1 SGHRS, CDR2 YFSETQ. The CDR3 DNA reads TGCGCCAGCAGCGGAGGCGATACTTTAAACTATGGCTACACCTTC. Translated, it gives CASSGGDTLNYGYTF.

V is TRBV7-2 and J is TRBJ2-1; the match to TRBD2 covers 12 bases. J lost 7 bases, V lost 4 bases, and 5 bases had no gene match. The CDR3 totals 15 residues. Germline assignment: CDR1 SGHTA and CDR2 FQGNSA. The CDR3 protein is CASSSPTSGSNEQFF. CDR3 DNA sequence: TGTGCCAGCAGCTCCCCGACTAGCGGGAGTAATGAGCAGTTCTTC.

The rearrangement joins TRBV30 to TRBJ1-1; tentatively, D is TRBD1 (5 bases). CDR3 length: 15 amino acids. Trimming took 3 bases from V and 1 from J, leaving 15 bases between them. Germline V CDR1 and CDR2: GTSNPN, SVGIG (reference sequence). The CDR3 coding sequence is TGTGCCTGGAGGGGGACGAATCGGGGGAACACTGAAGCTTTCTTT. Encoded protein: CAWRGTNRGNTEAFF. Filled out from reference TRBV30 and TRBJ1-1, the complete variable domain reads SQTIHQWPATLVQPVGSPLSLECTVEGTSNPNLYWYRQAAGRGLQLLFYSVGIGQISSEVPQNLSASRPQDRQFILSSKKLLLSDSGFYLCAWRGTNRGNTEAFFGQGTRLTVV.

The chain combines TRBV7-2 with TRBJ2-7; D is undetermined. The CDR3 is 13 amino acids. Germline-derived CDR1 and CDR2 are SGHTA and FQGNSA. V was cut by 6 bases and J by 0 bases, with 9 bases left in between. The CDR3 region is CASRELNSYEQYF. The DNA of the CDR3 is TGTGCCAGCAGAGAACTGAACTCCTACGAGCAGTACTTC.

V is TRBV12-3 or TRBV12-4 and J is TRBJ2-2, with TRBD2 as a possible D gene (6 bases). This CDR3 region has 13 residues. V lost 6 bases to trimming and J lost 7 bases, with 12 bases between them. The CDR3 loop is CASREGTVGELFF. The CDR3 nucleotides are TGTGCCAGCAGGGAGGGGACGGTCGGGGAGCTGTTTTTT.

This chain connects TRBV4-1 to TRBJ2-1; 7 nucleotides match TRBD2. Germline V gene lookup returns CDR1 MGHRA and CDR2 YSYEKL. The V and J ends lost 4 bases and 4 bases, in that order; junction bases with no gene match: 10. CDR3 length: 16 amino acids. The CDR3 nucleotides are TGCGCCAGCAGCCTGGGGGGTGGGGGGGGGTACAATGAGCAGTTCTTC. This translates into CASSLGGGGGYNEQFF.

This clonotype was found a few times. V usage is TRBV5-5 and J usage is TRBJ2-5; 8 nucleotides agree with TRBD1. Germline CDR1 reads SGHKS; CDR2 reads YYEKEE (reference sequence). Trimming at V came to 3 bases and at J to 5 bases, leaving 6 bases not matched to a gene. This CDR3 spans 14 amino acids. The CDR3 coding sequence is TGTGCCAGCAGCTCCCCGACAGGGGTGGAGACCCAGTACTTC. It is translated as CASSSPTGVETQYF. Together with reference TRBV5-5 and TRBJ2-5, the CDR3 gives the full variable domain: DAGVTQSPTHLIKTRGQQVTLRCSPISGHKSVSWYQQVLGQGPQFIFQYYEKEERGRGNFPDRFSARQFPNYSSELNVNALLLGDSALYLCASSSPTGVETQYFGPGTRLLVL.

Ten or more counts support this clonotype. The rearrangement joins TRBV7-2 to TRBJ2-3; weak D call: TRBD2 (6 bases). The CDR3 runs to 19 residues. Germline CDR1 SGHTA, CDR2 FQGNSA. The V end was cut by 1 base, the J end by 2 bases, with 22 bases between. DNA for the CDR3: TGTGCCAGCAGCTTAGACGTGGTTGGCCGAGGAGGGCCCACAGATACGCAGTATTTT. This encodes CASSLDVVGRGGPTDTQYF.

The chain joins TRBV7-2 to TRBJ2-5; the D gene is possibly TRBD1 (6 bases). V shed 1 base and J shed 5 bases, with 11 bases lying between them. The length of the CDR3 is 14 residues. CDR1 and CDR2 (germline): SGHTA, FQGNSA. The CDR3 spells CASSLESGVETQYF. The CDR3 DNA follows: TGTGCCAGCAGCTTAGAGTCAGGGGTGGAGACCCAGTACTTC.